The next 13 T cell receptor beta chains were all read from a single sample in a study of PD-1 blockade in classical Hodgkin lymphoma. TCRdb's copy holds only in-frame clones and misses some; the assay was immunoSEQ multiplex PCR. The data contain roughly 49,000 clones, around 90% of them singletons. Time point here: cycle 4 day 1 (C4D1), after 5 to 7 weeks of nivolumab. The patients all showed relapse after autologous stem cell transplantation, while their brentuximab vedotin exposure varied. Here the sequenced sample was peripheral blood mononuclear cells (PBMCs), taken before the fourth cycle of nivolumab. These receptors all come from a human donor with classical Hodgkin lymphoma.

This CDR3 reads CASSESRGGSGNTIYF. The CDR3 DNA follows: TGTGCCAGCAGTGAATCGCGAGGTGGCTCTGGAAACACCATATATTTT. The chain combines TRBV25-1 with TRBJ1-3; D call uncertain. This CDR3 is 16 amino acids long. Trimming took off 1 base at V and 0 bases at J, with 10 bases between the two ends. Germline V gene sequence: CDR1 MGHDK, CDR2 SYGVNS.

The genes are TRBV27 and TRBJ2-7; 7 bases match TRBD1. The CDR3 is 13 amino acids. The germline V gene has CDR1 MNHEY and CDR2 SMNVEV (reference sequence). V was pared by 6 bases and J by 2 bases, with 4 bases of the junction left unmatched. The CDR3 is CASSWTGAYEQYF. CDR3 sequence (DNA): TGTGCCAGCAGCTGGACAGGCGCCTACGAGCAGTACTTC.

DNA for the CDR3: TGCGCCAGCAGCCCTCTATGGAATTCACCCCTCCACTTT. Protein: CASSPLWNSPLHF. The rearrangement joins TRBV4-1 to TRBJ1-6, with unresolved D. The length of the CDR3 is 13 residues. The germline gives CDR1 MGHRA, CDR2 YSYEKL. V was clipped by 4 bases and J by 7 bases, with 8 bases between them.

The chain has TRBV29-1 and TRBJ2-5; a weak D match, TRBD2 (5 bases). CDR3 length: 13 residues. The V end lost 3 bases, the J end lost 1 base, and 9 bases lay between the germline ends. Germline CDR1 reads SQVTM; CDR2 reads ANQGSEA. The CDR3 here is CSVDRGTQETQYF. The CDR3 DNA is TGCAGCGTTGACCGGGGAACCCAAGAGACCCAGTACTTC.

The V gene is TRBV7-6, the J gene TRBJ2-3; a weak D match, TRBD1 (5 bases). Trimming took 2 bases from V and 6 from J, leaving 12 bases between them. CDR1 and CDR2 from the germline V gene are SGHVS and FNYEAQ. The CDR3 loop spans 14 amino acids. The CDR3 bases are TGTGCCAGCAGCTTATATGGGGCCCCGGATACGCAGTATTTT. It is translated as CASSLYGAPDTQYF.

In its sample, this clone is medium-sized. The chain carries TRBV19 and TRBJ1-5; 8 bases align to TRBD1. V lost 4 bases and J lost 3; bases outside the gene matches: 2. Germline V CDR1 and CDR2: LNHDA, SQIVND (reference sequence). The CDR3 consists of 14 residues. The CDR3 protein is CASSKGQDNQPQHF. The CDR3 DNA sequence: TGTGCCAGTAGTAAGGGACAGGACAATCAGCCCCAGCATTTT.

The chain couples TRBV6-1 to TRBJ1-1; 10 bases are a match to TRBD1. With V trimmed by 1 base and J by 2 bases, 4 bases remained unmatched. The CDR3 spans 16 residues. CDR1 MNHNS and CDR2 SASEGT come from the germline V gene. This CDR3 reads CASSEGTGGTNTEAFF. Written as DNA, the CDR3 is TGTGCCAGCAGTGAAGGGACAGGGGGTACCAACACTGAAGCTTTCTTT.

In this sample, this clone turned up once. The genes are TRBV11-3 and TRBJ2-7, with 11 bases lining up with TRBD2. Germline loops: CDR1 SGHNT, CDR2 YENEEA. The CDR3 runs to 15 residues. V lost 7 bases, J lost 6 bases, and 11 bases stayed unmatched. The DNA for the CDR3 is TGTGCCAGCACTATTGGCACTAGCGGGAGATCCGAGCAGTACTTC. It codes for CASTIGTSGRSEQYF.

This rearrangement joins TRBV6-5 to TRBJ2-1; the D is unclear. The CDR3 has 15 residues. CDR1 is MNHEY and CDR2 is SVGAGI in the germline V gene. Deletions cut 0 bases from V and 2 bases from J, with 8 bases between. DNA for the CDR3: TGTGCCAGCAGTTACTCGTACACTACCTACAATGAGCAGTTCTTC. It codes for CASSYSYTTYNEQFF.

The chain carries TRBV10-1 and TRBJ2-7, with D perhaps TRBD1 or TRBD2 (5 bases each). V was clipped by 3 bases and J by 3 bases, with 12 bases between them. The CDR3 length is 14 residues. CDR1 is WNHNN, CDR2 SYGVQD, per germline (reference sequence). The CDR3 here is CASSDTGTFYEQYF. The CDR3 DNA sequence: TGCGCCAGCAGTGACACCGGGACCTTCTACGAGCAGTACTTC.

The chain links TRBV7-9 to TRBJ2-7; D gene uncertain. Germline values: CDR1 SEHNR, CDR2 FQNEAQ (reference sequence). CDR3 length: 14 amino acids. Trimming removed 5 bases at V and 2 bases at J, with 13 bases between. CDR3 region: CASSPAPEAYEQYF. As DNA, the CDR3 is TGTGCCAGCAGCCCCGCGCCCGAGGCCTACGAGCAGTACTTC.

The rearrangement uses TRBV27 and TRBJ1-2, with D tentatively TRBD1 (6 bases). Per the germline V gene, CDR1 is MNHEY and CDR2 is SMNVEV (reference sequence). The CDR3 has 15 amino acids. V shed 3 bases and J shed 4 bases, with 15 bases lying between them. The CDR3 nucleotides are TGTGCCAGCAGTTTCACTATCCCAGGGGCCTATGGCTACACCTTC. Amino acid sequence: CASSFTIPGAYGYTF.

Here the CDR3 reads CASTGQANIQYF. The CDR3 DNA is TGTGCCAGCACCGGACAGGCAAACATTCAGTACTTC. V and J are TRBV6-6 and TRBJ2-4, with 7 bases identical to TRBD1. In germline, CDR1 is MNHNY, CDR2 SVGAGI (reference sequence). After removal of 7 bases from V and 6 bases from J, the junction contained 3 bases not matched to a gene. This CDR3 contains 12 residues.